The next 17 T cell receptor beta chains were all read from a single sample in a study of shared clonotypes between healthy human individuals. Repertoires were generated with immunoSEQ multiplex PCR, while TCRdb's copy carries only in-frame clones and drops some. The sample consists of around 620,000 clones, around 96% of them appearing once. Naive CD8 cells lacked CD45RO, underwent positive selection for CCR7 and left out terminally differentiated effector memory CD45RA+ cells. Material for sequencing was naive CD8+ T cells sorted from blood. These TCRs come from a woman aged 30 to 39 in good health.

This chain uses TRBV2 with TRBJ1-1; a possible D gene is TRBD1 (5 bases). CDR1 and CDR2 from the germline V gene are SNHLY and FYNNEI. The CDR3 loop spans 15 amino acids. V dropped 3 bases and J dropped 5 bases, with 16 bases sitting between them. In nucleotides, the CDR3 is TGTGCCAGCAGTGAGATAGGGGAAACTGGAACTGAAGCTTTCTTT. Residues: CASSEIGETGTEAFF.

The genes are TRBV7-4 and TRBJ2-3; D may be TRBD2 (6 bases). Germline CDR1 is SGHVT and CDR2 is SQSDAQ. Trimming pared 1 base from V and 0 bases from J, leaving 26 bases between. CDR3 length equals 21 residues. CDR3 nucleotide sequence: TGTGCCAGCAGCTTAGGAGCCAAAGGACCGGGGGAGGACGCTAGCACAGATACGCAGTATTTT. Translated: CASSLGAKGPGEDASTDTQYF.

CDR3 coding DNA: TGTGCCAGTAGTATGTGGTTGGATCAGCCCCAGCATTTT. It specifies CASSMWLDQPQHF. The chain links TRBV19 to TRBJ1-5; D is unclear. CDR1 is LNHDA, CDR2 SQIVND, per germline (reference sequence). The CDR3 is made up of 13 amino acids. With 3 bases removed from V and 5 bases from J, the gap between germline ends came to 8 bases.

The rearrangement links TRBV12-2 to TRBJ2-2; TRBD2 is the table's D call, not checked against the DNA. TRBV12-2 is a documented pseudogene. There are 14 residues in the CDR3. The CDR3 here is CASRPPGATGELFF. CDR3 nucleotide sequence: TGTGCAAGTCGCCCCCCGGGAGCCACCGGGGAGCTGTTTTTT.

J is TRBJ2-3 and V is TRBV28; 13 nucleotides align to TRBD2. The V and J ends lost 5 bases and 2 bases, in that order; junction bases with no gene match: 7. The CDR3 runs to 17 residues. The germline V gene encodes CDR1 MDHEN and CDR2 SYDVKM. The CDR3 sequence is CASSLPLAGGTTDTQYF. DNA of the CDR3: TGTGCCAGCAGTCTTCCACTAGCGGGAGGGACCACAGATACGCAGTATTTT.

This clone was observed once. The rearrangement links TRBV9 to TRBJ1-1; 9 bases agree with TRBD1. The CDR3 is 15 residues long. Germline trimming cut 2 bases from V and 1 base from J; bases unmatched to any gene: 3. Germline CDR1 is SGDLS and CDR2 is YYNGEE. CDR3 in amino acids: CASSVTDRGNTEAFF. The CDR3 bases are TGTGCCAGCAGCGTGACGGACAGGGGGAACACTGAAGCTTTCTTT.

With respect to this clone: Other DNA sequences in this specimen translate into the identical CDR3. V and J are TRBV9 and TRBJ2-3; D tentatively fits TRBD1 or TRBD2 (5 bases each). The V and J ends lost 4 bases and 1 base respectively, with 7 bases between them. The CDR3 has 13 amino acids. Germline V gene data show CDR1 as SGDLS and CDR2 as YYNGEE. Written as DNA, the CDR3 is TGTGCCAGCAGCCTGGGGGGCACAGATACGCAGTATTTT. Translated: CASSLGGTDTQYF.

CDR3 DNA sequence: TGTGCCAGTAGTCCCGCACTAGCGGGAAACAATGAGCAGTTCTTC. It encodes CASSPALAGNNEQFF. The chain recombines TRBV19 with TRBJ2-1; 10 nucleotides align to TRBD2. CDR1 and CDR2 from the germline V gene are LNHDA and SQIVND (reference sequence). Losses at the gene ends were 5 bases for V and 5 bases for J; bases not matched to a gene: 6. The CDR3 contains 15 residues.

CDR3 protein: CASSRSQDLYGYTF. CDR3 coding DNA: TGTGCCAGCAGCCGATCACAGGATCTCTATGGCTACACCTTC. V and J are TRBV28 and TRBJ1-2, with a possible D match to TRBD1 (5 bases). Trimming pared 6 bases from V and 4 bases from J, leaving 15 bases between. The CDR3 loop spans 14 amino acids. Germline CDR1 and CDR2: MDHEN and SYDVKM.

The V gene is TRBV28, the J gene TRBJ1-2; D uncertain. Germline V lookup: CDR1 MDHEN, CDR2 SYDVKM. This CDR3 is built from 17 residues. Trimming removed 1 base at V and 2 bases at J, with 17 bases between. For the CDR3, the DNA is TGTGCCAGCAGTTTATTTACGGGCACTGCTAGAAACTATGGCTACACCTTC. Protein: CASSLFTGTARNYGYTF.

This clone was recorded once. The rearrangement joins TRBV7-9 to TRBJ2-3; 8 bases map to TRBD2. In germline, CDR1 is SEHNR, CDR2 FQNEAQ (reference sequence). The CDR3 consists of 15 residues. The V and J ends lost 5 bases and 1 base, in that order; junction bases with no gene match: 5. The CDR3, as DNA: TGTGCCAGCAGCCCCCCAGCGGGGGGCACAGATACGCAGTATTTT. Translation: CASSPPAGGTDTQYF.

The chain links TRBV6-1 to TRBJ2-7, with 7 bases that match TRBD1. Losses at the gene ends were 7 bases for V and 5 bases for J; bases not matched to a gene: 14. This CDR3 is 15 amino acids long. CDR1 and CDR2 (germline): MNHNS, SASEGT. CDR3 nucleotide sequence: TGTGCCAGCATCAGAACGGGACAGAGTGAGGACGAGCAGTACTTC. It yields the protein CASIRTGQSEDEQYF.

V is TRBV5-4 and J is TRBJ1-1; the D is unclear. The CDR3 length is 15 residues. Germline V CDR1 and CDR2: SGHNT, YYREEE (reference sequence). V lost 3 bases and J 3 bases, leaving 15 bases between the germline ends. The CDR3 here is CASSSPNSADTEAFF. The CDR3 DNA is TGTGCCAGCAGCTCACCGAACAGCGCCGACACTGAAGCTTTCTTT.

The V call is TRBV27, the J call TRBJ2-7; 9 bases are shared with TRBD1. CDR3 size: 14 residues. Per germline, CDR1 MNHEY and CDR2 SMNVEV (reference sequence). Unmatched junction bases numbered 4, after V lost 2 bases and J lost 5 bases. CDR3 amino acids: CASSLRGQGHEQYF. DNA of the CDR3: TGTGCCAGCAGTTTAAGGGGACAGGGCCACGAGCAGTACTTC.

This rearrangement joins TRBV7-9 to TRBJ2-7, with TRBD1 identical over 9 bases. The CDR3 covers 15 residues. Unmatched junction bases numbered 9, after V lost 6 bases and J lost 3 bases. The V gene's germline CDR1 is SEHNR and CDR2 FQNEAQ (reference sequence). The CDR3 DNA follows: TGTGCCAGCAGTCCCGGGACAGGGAACATCTACGAGCAGTACTTC. This codes for CASSPGTGNIYEQYF. Complete variable domain (other parts from reference TRBV7-9 and TRBJ2-7): DTGVSQNPRHKITKRGQNVTFRCDPISEHNRLYWYRQTLGQGPEFLTYFQNEAQLEKSRLLSDRFSAERPKGSFSTLEIQRTEQGDSAMYLCASSPGTGNIYEQYFGPGTRLTVT.

The chain recombines TRBV7-3 with TRBJ2-1; 11 bases align to TRBD2. This CDR3 has 15 amino acids. The ends lost 2 bases at V and 6 bases at J; junction bases unmatched: 3. Germline V lookup: CDR1 SGHTA, CDR2 FQGTGA. CDR3 residues: CASSLGTSGGNEQFF. The CDR3 bases are TGTGCCAGCAGCTTAGGCACTAGCGGGGGCAATGAGCAGTTCTTC. The whole variable domain, filled in from reference TRBV7-3 and TRBJ2-1, reads GAGVSQTPSNKVTEKGKYVELRCDPISGHTALYWYRQSLGQGPEFLIYFQGTGAADDSGLPNDRFFAVRPEGSVSTLKIQRTERGDSAVYLCASSLGTSGGNEQFFGPGTRLTVL.

The V call is TRBV28, the J call TRBJ2-1, with D unresolved. V was trimmed by 7 bases and J by 4 bases, leaving 11 bases between them. CDR1 and CDR2 (germline): MDHEN, SYDVKM. This CDR3 region has 13 residues. CDR3 bases: TGTGCCAGCACAGCGAACCTTTACAATGAGCAGTTCTTC. Its translation: CASTANLYNEQFF.